This T cell receptor (beta chain) was observed in a study of T cell responses to AZD1222 COVID-19 vaccine. CDR1 and CDR2 from the germline V gene are SGHTA and FQGNSA. CDR3 length: 17 amino acids. With 5 bases clipped from V and 6 bases from J, the junction kept 9 bases outside the gene matches. To note about this clone: No antigen is known for it.

The method was immunoSEQ multiplex PCR; TCRdb's version includes in-frame clones alone and lacks a portion of them. The sample lists 98,000 or so clones; about 86% were seen once. Broader study findings: Reports say nearly half of spike-specific TCRs go after unmutated variant regions. Rises in breadth and depth of Spike-specific TCRs came after two AZD1222 doses. No repertoire was sampled before or during the peak T cell response, only after it. Most donors were white British and more were female, and clonal diversity was possibly underestimated.

V usage is TRBV7-2 and J usage is TRBJ2-1; 14 positions match TRBD2. The source was peripheral blood, collected on day 0 of AZD1222 vaccination. This TCR derives from an adult in good health. DNA for the CDR3: TGTGCCAGCAGCGCCCGACTAGCGGGGGGGGGACTCAATGAGCAGTTCTTC. It specifies CASSARLAGGGLNEQFF. The full variable domain, its missing parts supplied by reference TRBV7-2 and TRBJ2-1, is GAGVSQSPSNKVTEKGKDVELRCDPISGHTALYWYRQSLGQGLEFLIYFQGNSAPDKSGLPSDRFSAERTGGSVSTLTIQRTQQEDSAVYLCASSARLAGGGLNEQFFGPGTRLTVL.